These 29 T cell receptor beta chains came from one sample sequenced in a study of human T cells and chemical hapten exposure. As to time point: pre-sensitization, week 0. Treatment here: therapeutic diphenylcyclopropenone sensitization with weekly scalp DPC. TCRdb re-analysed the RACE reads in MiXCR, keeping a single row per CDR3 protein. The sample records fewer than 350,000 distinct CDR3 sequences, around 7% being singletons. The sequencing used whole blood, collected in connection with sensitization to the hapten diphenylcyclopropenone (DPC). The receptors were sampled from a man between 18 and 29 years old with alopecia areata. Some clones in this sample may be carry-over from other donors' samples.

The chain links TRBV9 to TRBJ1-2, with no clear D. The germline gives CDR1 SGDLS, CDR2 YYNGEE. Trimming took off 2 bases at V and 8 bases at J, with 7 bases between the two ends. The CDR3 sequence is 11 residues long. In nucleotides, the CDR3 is TGTGCCAGCAGCGTCGGCGTAGGCTACACCTTC. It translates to CASSVGVGYTF. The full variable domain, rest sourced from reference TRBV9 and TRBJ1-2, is DSGVTQTPKHLITATGQRVTLRCSPRSGDLSVYWYQQSLDQGLQFLIQYYNGEERAKGNILERFSAQQFPDLHSELNLSSLELGDSALYFCASSVGVGYTFGSGTRLTVV.

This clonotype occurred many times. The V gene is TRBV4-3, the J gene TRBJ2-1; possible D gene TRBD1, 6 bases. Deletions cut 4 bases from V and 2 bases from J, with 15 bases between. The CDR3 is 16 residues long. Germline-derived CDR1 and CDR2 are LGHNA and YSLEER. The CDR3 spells CASSPAGAGTYNEQFF. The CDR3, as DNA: TGCGCCAGCAGCCCCGCAGGGGCTGGGACCTACAATGAGCAGTTCTTC.

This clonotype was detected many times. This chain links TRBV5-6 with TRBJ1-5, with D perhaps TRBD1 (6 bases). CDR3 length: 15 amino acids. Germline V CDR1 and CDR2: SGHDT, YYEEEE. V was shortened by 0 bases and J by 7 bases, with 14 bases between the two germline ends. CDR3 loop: CASSLGRGITQPQHF. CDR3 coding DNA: TGTGCCAGCAGCTTGGGAAGGGGGATAACACAGCCCCAGCATTTT.

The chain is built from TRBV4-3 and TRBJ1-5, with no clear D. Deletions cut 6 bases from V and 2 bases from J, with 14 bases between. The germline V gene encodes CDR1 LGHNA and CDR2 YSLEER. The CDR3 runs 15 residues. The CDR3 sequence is CASRNTVLGNQPQHF. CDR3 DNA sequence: TGCGCCAGCAGAAACACGGTCTTGGGCAATCAGCCCCAGCATTTT.

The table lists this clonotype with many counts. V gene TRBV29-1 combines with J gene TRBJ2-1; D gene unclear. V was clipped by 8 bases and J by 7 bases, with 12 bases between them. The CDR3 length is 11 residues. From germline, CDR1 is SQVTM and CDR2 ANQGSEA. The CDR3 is CSSKTGNEQFF. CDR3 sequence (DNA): TGCAGCTCAAAGACTGGGAATGAGCAGTTCTTC.

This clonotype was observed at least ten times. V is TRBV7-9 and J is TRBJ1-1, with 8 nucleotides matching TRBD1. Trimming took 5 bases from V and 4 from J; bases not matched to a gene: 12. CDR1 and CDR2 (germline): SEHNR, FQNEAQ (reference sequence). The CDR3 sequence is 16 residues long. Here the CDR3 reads CASSPSPGGAVTEAFF. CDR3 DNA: TGTGCCAGCAGCCCATCCCCAGGGGGCGCGGTCACTGAAGCTTTCTTT.

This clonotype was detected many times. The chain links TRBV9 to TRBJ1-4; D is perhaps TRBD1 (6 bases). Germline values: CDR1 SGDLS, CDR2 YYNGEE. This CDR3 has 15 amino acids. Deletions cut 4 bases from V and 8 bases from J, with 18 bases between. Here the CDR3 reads CASSPSAGAGEKLFF. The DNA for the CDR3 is TGTGCCAGCAGCCCCAGCGCGGGGGCTGGAGAAAAACTGTTTTTT. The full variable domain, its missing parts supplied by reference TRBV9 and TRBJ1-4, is DSGVTQTPKHLITATGQRVTLRCSPRSGDLSVYWYQQSLDQGLQFLIQYYNGEERAKGNILERFSAQQFPDLHSELNLSSLELGDSALYFCASSPSAGAGEKLFFGSGTQLSVL.

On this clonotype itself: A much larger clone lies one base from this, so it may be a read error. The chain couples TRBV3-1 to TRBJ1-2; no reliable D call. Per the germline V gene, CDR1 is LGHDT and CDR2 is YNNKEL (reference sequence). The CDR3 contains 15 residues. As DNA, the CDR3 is TGTGCCAGCAGCCAAGGTCATCAGGAACTCTATGGCAACACCTTC. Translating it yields CASSQGHQELYGNTF.

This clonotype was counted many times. The chain's CDR3 is CASSLEGQGEQYV. In nucleotides, the CDR3 is TGTGCCAGCAGCTTAGAGGGACAGGGCGAGCAGTACGTC. V gene TRBV7-9 combines with J gene TRBJ2-7; 9 bases match TRBD1. The V segment lost 1 base and the J segment 6 bases; nucleotides outside the gene matches: 1. The CDR3 runs 13 residues. Looked up from germline, CDR1 is SEHNR and CDR2 is FQNEAQ (reference sequence).

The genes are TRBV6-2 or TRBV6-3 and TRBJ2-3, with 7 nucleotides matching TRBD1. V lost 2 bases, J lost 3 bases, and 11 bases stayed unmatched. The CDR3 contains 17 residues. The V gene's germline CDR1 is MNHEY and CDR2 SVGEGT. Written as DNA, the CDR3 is TGTGCCAGCAGTTACCCCCGGGACAGTAAGCTGACAGATACGCAGTATTTT. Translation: CASSYPRDSKLTDTQYF.

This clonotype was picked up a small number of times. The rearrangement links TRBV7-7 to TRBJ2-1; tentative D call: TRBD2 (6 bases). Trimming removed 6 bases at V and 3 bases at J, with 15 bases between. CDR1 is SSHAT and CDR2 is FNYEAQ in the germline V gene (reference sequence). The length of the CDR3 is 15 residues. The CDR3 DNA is TGTGCCAGCAGTTTGGGAGGAGGGTACTACAATGAGCAGTTCTTC. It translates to CASSLGGGYYNEQFF.

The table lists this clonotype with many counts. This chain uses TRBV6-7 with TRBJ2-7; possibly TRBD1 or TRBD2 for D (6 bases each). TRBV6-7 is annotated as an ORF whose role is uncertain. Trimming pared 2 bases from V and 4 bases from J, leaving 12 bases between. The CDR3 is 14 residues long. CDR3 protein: CASSYPPGAYEQYV. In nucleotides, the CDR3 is TGTGCCAGCAGTTACCCGCCGGGGGCATACGAGCAGTACGTC.

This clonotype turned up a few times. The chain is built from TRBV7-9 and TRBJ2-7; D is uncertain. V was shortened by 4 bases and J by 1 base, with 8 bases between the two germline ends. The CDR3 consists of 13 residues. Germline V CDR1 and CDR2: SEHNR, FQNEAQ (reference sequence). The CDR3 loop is CASSSVPSYEQYF. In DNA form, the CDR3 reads TGTGCCAGCAGCTCCGTCCCGTCCTACGAGCAGTACTTC.

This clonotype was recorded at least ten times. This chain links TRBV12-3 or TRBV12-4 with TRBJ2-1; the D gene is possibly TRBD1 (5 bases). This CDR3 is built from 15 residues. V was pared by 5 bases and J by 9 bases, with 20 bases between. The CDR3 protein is CASSPITGRRSEQFF. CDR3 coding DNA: TGTGCCAGCAGTCCTATAACAGGACGGCGGAGTGAGCAGTTCTTC.

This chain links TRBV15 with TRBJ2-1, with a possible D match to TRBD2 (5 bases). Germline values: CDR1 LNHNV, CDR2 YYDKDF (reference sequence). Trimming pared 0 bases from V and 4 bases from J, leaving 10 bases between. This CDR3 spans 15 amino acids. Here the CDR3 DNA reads TGTGCCACCAGCAGAGACGGGGATCCATACAATGAGCAGTTCTTC. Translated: CATSRDGDPYNEQFF.

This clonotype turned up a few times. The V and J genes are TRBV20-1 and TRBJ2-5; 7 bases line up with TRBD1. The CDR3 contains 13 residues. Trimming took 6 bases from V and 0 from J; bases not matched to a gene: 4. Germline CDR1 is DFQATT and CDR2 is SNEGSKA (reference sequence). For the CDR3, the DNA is TGCAGTGCCCTGGGGACAGACCAAGAGACCCAGTACTTC. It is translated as CSALGTDQETQYF.

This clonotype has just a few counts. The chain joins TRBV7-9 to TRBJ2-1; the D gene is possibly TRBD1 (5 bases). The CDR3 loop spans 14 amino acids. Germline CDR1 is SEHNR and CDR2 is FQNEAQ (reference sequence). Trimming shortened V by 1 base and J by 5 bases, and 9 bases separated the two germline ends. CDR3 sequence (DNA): TGTGCCAGCAGCTTAGTTGCAGGGCACAATGAGCAGTTCTTC. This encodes CASSLVAGHNEQFF.

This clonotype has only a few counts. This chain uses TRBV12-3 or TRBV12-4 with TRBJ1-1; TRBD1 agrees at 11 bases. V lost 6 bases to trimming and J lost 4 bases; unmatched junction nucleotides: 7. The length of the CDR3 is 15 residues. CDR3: CASSRGQGVTTEAFF. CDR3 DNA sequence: TGTGCCAGCAGCCGGGGACAGGGGGTGACCACTGAAGCTTTCTTT.

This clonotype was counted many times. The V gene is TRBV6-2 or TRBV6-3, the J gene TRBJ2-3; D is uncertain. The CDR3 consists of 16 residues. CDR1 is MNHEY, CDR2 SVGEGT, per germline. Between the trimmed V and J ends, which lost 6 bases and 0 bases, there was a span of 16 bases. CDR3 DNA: TGTGCCAGCAGACTCCGACCTACGCATAGCACAGATACGCAGTATTTT. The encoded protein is CASRLRPTHSTDTQYF.

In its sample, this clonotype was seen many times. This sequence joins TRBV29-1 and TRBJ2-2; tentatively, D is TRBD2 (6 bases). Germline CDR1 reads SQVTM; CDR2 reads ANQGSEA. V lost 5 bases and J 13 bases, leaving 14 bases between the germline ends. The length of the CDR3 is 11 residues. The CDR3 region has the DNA TGCAGCGTTATTCGCGGGGTAGGGCTGTTTTTT. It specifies CSVIRGVGLFF.

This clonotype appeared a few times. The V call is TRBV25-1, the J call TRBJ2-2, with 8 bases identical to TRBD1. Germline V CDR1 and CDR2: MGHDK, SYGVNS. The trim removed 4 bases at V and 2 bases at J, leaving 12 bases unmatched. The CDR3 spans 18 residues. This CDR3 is CASSGDAETGDNTGELFF. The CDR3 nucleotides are TGTGCCAGCAGTGGTGACGCCGAGACAGGGGACAACACCGGGGAGCTGTTTTTT.

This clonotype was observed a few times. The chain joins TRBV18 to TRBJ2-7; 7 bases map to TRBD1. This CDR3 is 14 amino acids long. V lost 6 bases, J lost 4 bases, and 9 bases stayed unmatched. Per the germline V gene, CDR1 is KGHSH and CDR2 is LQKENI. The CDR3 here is CASSPGTEGYEQYV. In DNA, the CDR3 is TGTGCCAGCTCTCCCGGGACAGAGGGATACGAGCAGTACGTC.

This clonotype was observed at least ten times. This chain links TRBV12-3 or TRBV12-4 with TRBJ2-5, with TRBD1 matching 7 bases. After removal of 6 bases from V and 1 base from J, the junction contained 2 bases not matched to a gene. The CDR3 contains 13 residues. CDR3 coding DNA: TGTGCCAGCAGCGCAGGGGGCCAAGAGACCCAGTACTTC. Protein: CASSAGGQETQYF.

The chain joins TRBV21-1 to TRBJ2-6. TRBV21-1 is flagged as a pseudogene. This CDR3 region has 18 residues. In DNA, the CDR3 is TGTGCCAGCAGCAAAGGCGACATATTTCCCTCTGGGGCCAACGTCCTGACTTTC. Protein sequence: CASSKGDIFPSGANVLTF.

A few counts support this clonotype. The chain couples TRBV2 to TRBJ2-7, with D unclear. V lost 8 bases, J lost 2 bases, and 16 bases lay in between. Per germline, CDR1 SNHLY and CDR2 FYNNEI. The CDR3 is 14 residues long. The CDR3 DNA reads TGTGCCAGCTGGACCGGTTATCCACCCTACGAGCAGTACGTC. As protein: CASWTGYPPYEQYV.

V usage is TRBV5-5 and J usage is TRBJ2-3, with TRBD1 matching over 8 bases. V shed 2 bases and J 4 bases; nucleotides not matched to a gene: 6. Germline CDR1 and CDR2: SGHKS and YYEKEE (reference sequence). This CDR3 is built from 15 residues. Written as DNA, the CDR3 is TGTGCCAGCAGCTTCCGGACAGGGCTTCCAGATACGCAGTATTTT. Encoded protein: CASSFRTGLPDTQYF.

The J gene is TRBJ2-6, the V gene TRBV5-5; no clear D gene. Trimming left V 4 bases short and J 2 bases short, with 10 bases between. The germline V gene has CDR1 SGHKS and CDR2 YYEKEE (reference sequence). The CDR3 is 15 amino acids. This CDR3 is CASSIGRAGANVLTF. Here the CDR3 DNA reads TGTGCCAGCAGCATAGGACGGGCTGGGGCCAACGTCCTGACTTTC.

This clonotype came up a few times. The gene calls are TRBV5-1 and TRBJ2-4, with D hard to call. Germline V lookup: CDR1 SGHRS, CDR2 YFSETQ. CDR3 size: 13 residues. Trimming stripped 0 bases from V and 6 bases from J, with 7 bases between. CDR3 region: CASSLARRNIQYF. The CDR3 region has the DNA TGCGCCAGCAGCTTGGCTAGGAGAAACATTCAGTACTTC.

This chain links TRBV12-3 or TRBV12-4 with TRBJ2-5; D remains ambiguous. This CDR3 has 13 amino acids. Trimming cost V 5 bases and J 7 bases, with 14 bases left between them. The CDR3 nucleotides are TGTGCCAGCAGTCTGGACCGCAGTCGGACCCAGTACTTC. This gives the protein CASSLDRSRTQYF.